This TCR beta chain was captured by sequencing in a study of blood T cells in healthy people across ages. Overall study: Through template switching, about one barcoded beta molecule was captured per two T cells, as measured in model experiments.

The CDR3 runs 15 residues. CDR1 is SGDLS, CDR2 YYNGEE, per germline. After removal of 3 bases from V and 5 bases from J, the junction contained 6 bases not matched to a gene. With a J-beta primer mix and a sample-barcoded 5' primer, a second PCR ran 7 to 11 cycles. One entry per CDR3 protein results from TCRdb running MiXCR on the 5' RACE reads. The repertoire consists of about 1.6 million distinct CDR3 sequences, with 30% to 40% occurring once and the leading ten covering over 9%. This chain joins TRBV9 and TRBJ2-1; 9 positions match TRBD2. This receptor was taken from a woman aged 30 to 39 in good health. The specimen sequenced was blood. The CDR3 coding sequence is TGTGCCAGCAGCGGGACGGCTAGCGGGGACAATGAGCAGTTCTTC. This encodes CASSGTASGDNEQFF.